This T cell receptor (beta chain) appears in the sequencing data of a study of blood T cell repertoires in COVID-19. Concerning this clone itself: Other DNA sequences in the same sample also yield this CDR3.

The repertoire was sequenced with immunoSEQ multiplex PCR; TCRdb's copy has only in-frame clones and lacks some. The table shows 350,000 to 450,000 clones, with 85% to 90% occurring only once. Two negative PCRs, clearance, or symptom resolution were required of recovered Cohort 3 donors. The TCR originated in a man aged 30 to 39 who had recovered from COVID-19. The specimen was PBMCs or T cells enriched from blood (not recorded which).

CDR3 sequence: CASSQGQGAYEQYF. Here the CDR3 DNA reads TGCGCCAGCAGCCAAGGACAGGGGGCCTACGAGCAGTACTTC. The chain carries TRBV4-1 and TRBJ2-7; TRBD1 agrees at 9 bases. Germline assignment: CDR1 MGHRA and CDR2 YSYEKL. The CDR3 totals 14 residues. The ends lost 1 base at V and 2 bases at J; junction bases unmatched: 0.